The 22 T cell receptor beta chains reported below all come from one sample, sequenced in a study of T cell repertoires in cytomegalovirus infection. TCRdb used MiXCR to reprocess the reads, holding one entry per CDR3 protein. The data show approximately 30,000 distinct CDR3 sequences, with around 19% seen just once and 65% to 85% held by the top ten. No antigen has been identified for these receptors. Material: CD8+ T cells from cultured PBMCs, obtained from culture after CMV antigen stimulation. These receptors all stem from a human donor in good health (CMV status not recorded). Some clones in this sample may be carry-over from other donors' samples.

The chain combines TRBV7-2 with TRBJ2-3; 8 bases line up with TRBD2. The germline V gene encodes CDR1 SGHTA and CDR2 FQGNSA. V shed 5 bases and J 4 bases; nucleotides not matched to a gene: 8. The CDR3 sequence is 15 residues long. In nucleotides, the CDR3 is TGTGCCAGCAGCCCGTCGGGGGGGCGAGCAGATACGCAGTATTTT. Protein: CASSPSGGRADTQYF.

The chain is built from TRBV29-1 and TRBJ2-2; tentative D call: TRBD2 (6 bases). Germline V CDR1 and CDR2: SQVTM, ANQGSEA. The length of the CDR3 is 14 residues. V gave up 3 bases and J gave up 1 base, with 9 bases separating them. The CDR3: CSVDSEGNTGELFF. CDR3 DNA: TGCAGCGTTGATTCGGAGGGGAACACCGGGGAGCTGTTTTTT.

The chain couples TRBV7-2 to TRBJ2-7; no clear D gene. This CDR3 spans 15 amino acids. Trimming shortened V by 0 bases and J by 2 bases, and 11 bases separated the two germline ends. Germline lookup yields CDR1 SGHTA and CDR2 FQGNSA. CDR3 sequence: CASSLAVGQAYEQYF. In nucleotides, the CDR3 is TGTGCCAGCAGCTTAGCGGTCGGGCAGGCCTACGAGCAGTACTTC.

This clonotype was detected only a few times. This chain joins TRBV7-9 and TRBJ2-3; D might be TRBD1 or TRBD2, each matching 5 bases. Germline loops: CDR1 SEHNR, CDR2 FQNEAQ (reference sequence). V lost 1 base and J 0 bases, leaving 17 bases between the germline ends. The CDR3 extends over 18 amino acids. CDR3 DNA sequence: TGTGCCAGCAGCTTAGGAAAGGGAGCAGGGATGAGCACAGATACGCAGTATTTT. Encoded protein: CASSLGKGAGMSTDTQYF.

The CDR3 nucleotides read TGTGCCAGCAGAGAAGCGGGAGCCAGATACAATGAGCAGTTCTTC. Its protein product is CASREAGARYNEQFF. The chain is built from TRBV7-2 and TRBJ2-1; TRBD2 matches 8 bases. With V trimmed by 6 bases and J by 4 bases, 8 bases remained unmatched. Germline CDR1 is SGHTA and CDR2 is FQGNSA. The CDR3 sequence is 15 residues long.

This clonotype was counted a few times. V is TRBV7-6 and J is TRBJ1-5; tentative D call: TRBD1 (6 bases). From germline, CDR1 is SGHVS and CDR2 FNYEAQ. The CDR3 runs to 18 residues. Trimming pared 4 bases from V and 4 bases from J, leaving 23 bases between. In nucleotides, the CDR3 is TGTGCCAGCAGCTCACGAGGGGGGCTACAGGGTGGAAATCAGCCCCAGCATTTT. Its translation is CASSSRGGLQGGNQPQHF.

This clonotype was counted only a few times. This could be a read error, since a much larger clone is one nucleotide away. This chain connects TRBV7-6 to TRBJ1-6; D ambiguous. Germline V gene data show CDR1 as SGHVS and CDR2 as FNYEAQ. CDR3 length: 16 amino acids. The germline V and J ends were trimmed by 1 base and 6 bases, with 13 bases remaining between them. The CDR3 sequence: CASSLESPRINSPLHF. Written as DNA, the CDR3 is TGTGCCAGCAGCTTAGAATCTCCCAGGATTAATTCACCCCTCCACTTT.

The chain joins TRBV7-8 to TRBJ2-2; perhaps TRBD2 as D (6 bases). The V and J ends lost 3 bases and 5 bases respectively, with 16 bases between them. The CDR3 has 16 residues. Germline CDR1 is SGHVS and CDR2 is FQNEAQ. CDR3: CASSLGWPSVTGELFF. In nucleotides, the CDR3 is TGTGCCAGCAGCTTGGGGTGGCCTAGCGTTACCGGGGAGCTGTTTTTT.

This clonotype was seen a few times. This chain links TRBV6-5 with TRBJ2-7; D is unclear. This CDR3 comprises 15 residues. Between the trimmed V and J ends, which lost 5 bases and 3 bases, there was a span of 17 bases. Germline V lookup: CDR1 MNHEY, CDR2 SVGAGI. This CDR3 is CASSAPHSLVYEQYF. CDR3 sequence (DNA): TGTGCCAGCAGTGCCCCCCATAGCCTCGTCTACGAGCAGTACTTC.

This clonotype was observed a handful of times. The chain has TRBV6-6 and TRBJ1-5; perhaps TRBD1 as D (5 bases). The germline V and J ends were trimmed by 5 bases and 1 base, with 12 bases remaining between them. Germline V gene lookup returns CDR1 MNHNY and CDR2 SVGAGI (reference sequence). The CDR3 extends over 15 amino acids. The DNA of the CDR3 is TGTGCCAGCAGTAAACCGTGGGGGAGCAATCAGCCCCAGCATTTT. It encodes CASSKPWGSNQPQHF.

This clonotype has more than one count but fewer than ten. The CDR3 nucleotides read TGTGCCAGCAGTGGATCGACAGGGAGGCTGAACGAGCAGTACTTC. Amino acids: CASSGSTGRLNEQYF. V and J are TRBV6-5 and TRBJ2-7, with D perhaps TRBD1 (7 bases). V was shortened by 5 bases and J by 5 bases, with 19 bases between the two germline ends. Germline CDR1 MNHEY, CDR2 SVGAGI. CDR3 length: 15 residues.

This clonotype came up a few times. V usage is TRBV3-1 and J usage is TRBJ1-1; D uncertain. The length of the CDR3 is 12 residues. V gave up 4 bases and J gave up 1 base, with 4 bases separating them. CDR1 and CDR2 (germline): LGHDT, YNNKEL (reference sequence). CDR3 DNA: TGTGCCAGCAGCCGGTCGAACACTGAAGCTTTCTTT. Amino acid sequence: CASSRSNTEAFF.

There are a few counts of this clonotype. The chain recombines TRBV7-9 with TRBJ2-3, with 8 positions matching TRBD1. Germline CDR1 is SEHNR and CDR2 is FQNEAQ (reference sequence). With V trimmed by 7 bases and J by 1 base, 10 bases remained unmatched. The CDR3 spans 16 residues. Here the CDR3 reads CASTPVDRGRTDTQYF. The CDR3 coding sequence is TGTGCCAGCACCCCCGTAGACAGGGGACGCACAGATACGCAGTATTTT.

This clonotype was detected ten times or more. V and J are TRBV29-1 and TRBJ1-4; TRBD1 aligns across 12 bases. The V gene end was trimmed by 6 bases and the J gene end by 10 bases; junction bases not matched to a gene: 12. The CDR3 contains 15 residues. Germline-derived CDR1 and CDR2 are SQVTM and ANQGSEA. The chain's CDR3 is CSVAWGQGARLKLFF. CDR3 in DNA: TGCAGCGTCGCGTGGGGACAGGGGGCCCGGCTAAAACTGTTTTTT.

Only a few counts were recorded for this clonotype. This rearrangement joins TRBV7-2 to TRBJ2-1; perhaps TRBD1 as D (5 bases). Germline assignment: CDR1 SGHTA and CDR2 FQGNSA. The CDR3 totals 16 residues. V was trimmed by 10 bases and J by 3 bases, leaving 22 bases between them. Here the CDR3 reads CATGWSGAAYYNEQFF. In nucleotides, the CDR3 is TGTGCCACTGGGTGGAGTGGGGCGGCTTACTACAATGAGCAGTTCTTC.

The table lists this clonotype with many counts. The rearrangement joins TRBV6-1 to TRBJ1-1; TRBD1 matches at 11 bases. V was pared by 5 bases and J by 5 bases, with 4 bases of the junction left unmatched. The germline V gene has CDR1 MNHNS and CDR2 SASEGT. The CDR3 length is 14 residues. CDR3 in amino acids: CASSLGTGGTEAFF. The CDR3 DNA follows: TGTGCCAGCAGTTTAGGGACAGGGGGTACTGAAGCTTTCTTT.

The J gene is TRBJ2-1, the V gene TRBV6-2 or TRBV6-3, with D hard to call. The CDR3 loop spans 10 amino acids. V lost 8 bases to trimming and J lost 7 bases, with 6 bases between them. Germline V gene lookup returns CDR1 MNHEY and CDR2 SVGEGT. This CDR3 is CASLRNEQFF. As DNA, the CDR3 is TGTGCCAGCTTAAGGAATGAGCAGTTCTTC.

There are many counts of this clonotype. The V call is TRBV7-2, the J call TRBJ1-2; 10 bases are shared with TRBD1. The junction had 7 bases not matched to a gene; V was cut back by 1 base and J by 8 bases. Germline CDR1 is SGHTA and CDR2 is FQGNSA. This CDR3 spans 15 amino acids. The CDR3 DNA sequence: TGTGCCAGCAGCTTAGGCTTTAGGGACAGGGGAGGCTACACCTTC. The encoded protein is CASSLGFRDRGGYTF.

This rearrangement joins TRBV11-2 to TRBJ2-1; perhaps D is TRBD1 or TRBD2 (6 bases each). Trimming cost V 1 base and J 8 bases, with 15 bases left between them. The germline CDR1 and CDR2 sequences are SGHAT and FQNNGV. This CDR3 is 15 amino acids long. The CDR3 loop is CASSLGPRGQDEQFF. CDR3 DNA sequence: TGTGCCAGCAGCTTAGGACCTCGGGGGCAGGATGAGCAGTTCTTC.

The chain couples TRBV4-3 to TRBJ2-1; D assignment may be TRBD1 or TRBD2 (6 bases each). The germline V and J ends were trimmed by 3 bases and 6 bases, with 15 bases remaining between them. CDR1 and CDR2 from the germline V gene are LGHNA and YSLEER. The CDR3 is made up of 15 amino acids. CDR3 region: CASSQRSGAPNEQFF. CDR3 nucleotide sequence: TGCGCCAGCAGCCAGAGATCGGGGGCTCCCAATGAGCAGTTCTTC.

This clonotype occurred many times. For the CDR3, the DNA is TGTGCCAGCAGCTCCTACTCCGGGGGCTACACCTTC. Translation gives CASSSYSGGYTF. The chain links TRBV7-2 to TRBJ1-2; no definite D call. V was shortened by 4 bases and J by 8 bases, with 11 bases between the two germline ends. The CDR3 spans 12 residues. The germline V gene has CDR1 SGHTA and CDR2 FQGNSA.

CDR3 coding DNA: TGTGCCAGCAGCTTAGTACGCCAGCGGGGCCTTTCGAACACCGGGGAGCTGTTTTTT. Translating gives CASSLVRQRGLSNTGELFF. V is TRBV7-9 and J is TRBJ2-2; TRBD2 agrees at 7 bases. The V gene end was trimmed by 1 base and the J gene end by 0 bases; junction bases not matched to a gene: 11. The CDR3 length is 19 residues. The germline CDR1 and CDR2 sequences are SEHNR and FQNEAQ (reference sequence).